This TCR beta chain was retrieved from a study of OX40 agonist ivuxolimab in advanced cancers. Broadly, across the study: Ivuxolimab, which targeted the costimulatory receptor OX40 (CD134), was an agonistic, fully human IgG2 monoclonal antibody. Of the roughly 52 dose-escalation patients, hepatocellular carcinoma was present in approximately 20, melanoma in approximately 15, renal cell carcinoma in 9 and head and neck cancer in 9. Intravenous ivuxolimab was administered to patients every 2 weeks at six dose levels: 0.01, 0.1, 0.3, 1.5, 3 and 10 mg/kg. Three dose-escalation patients achieved partial responses, one with hepatocellular carcinoma and two with cutaneous melanoma. The paper covers the monotherapy dose-escalation part of the phase I ivuxolimab trial, which included N of about 50 patients. The point of sequencing TCRbeta in the periphery was to test whether ivuxolimab changed TCR sequence diversity and drove clonal T-cell expansion. The dose-escalation cohort was over 70% male with a mean age of about 58 years, ranging from roughly 23 to 79. Patients were allowed to have had prior anti-PD-1, anti-PD-L1 or anti-CTLA-4 therapy, and 40% to 45% of the dose-escalation patients had been treated with checkpoint inhibitors. Overall study results and their limits: Partial responders in the 0.1-3.0 mg/kg groups had among the lowest normalized peripheral clonal expansion, especially among CD8+ T cells. After ivuxolimab, more expanded clones were found on average in CD8+ T cells than in CD4+ T cells. Low levels of normalized T-cell clonal expansion were also seen in some patients who did not respond. At doses of 0.1 to 3.0 mg/kg, clonal expansion of both CD4+ and CD8+ blood T cells was observed from baseline to week 6. Which antigens the clonally expanded peripheral T cells were specific for was not determined.

For this chain, trimming is 3 bases at the V end and 4 bases at the J end, and the number of junction bases without a gene match is 3. The germline V gene sets CDR1 to KGHSH and CDR2 to LQKENI. The CDR3 has 14 amino acids, counting the end cysteine and phenylalanine. Of the read, only the CDR3 DNA is kept; its 42 bases are in frame from base 1. The trial excluded patients who had a history of autoimmune disease or who were on systemic immunosuppression. Peripheral blood for TCR sequencing was drawn from every dose cohort at baseline, at cycle 4 day 1 and at cycle 7 day 1. Samples came from an open-label, multicenter, first-in-human phase I dose-escalation trial of ivuxolimab. Adults with locally advanced or metastatic melanoma, renal cell, hepatocellular, or head and neck squamous cell carcinoma were enrolled in the trial. Before TCR sequencing, CD4+ and CD8+ T cells were separately sorted from peripheral blood.

Of note for this clone: The antigen this receptor binds is unknown. No qualities accompany the bases; no much larger clone lies one base away.

Genomic DNA was extracted from sorted cells for sequencing of the TCRbeta CDR3 region. TCRbeta CDR3 regions were sequenced using the immunoSEQ Assay. The clones in this table, taken by TCRdb from immuneACCESS, are in-frame only. Not every clone is retained; where verified, under half of the shortfall comes from an unresolved V gene, and the cause of the rest is unknown. The sample profile shows tens of thousands of clones; around 84% of them were found once. The ten largest account for 4.5% to 5.5% of the sample. Here the sequenced sample was CD4+ or CD8+ T cells sorted from blood, taken in a trial of the OX40 agonist ivuxolimab. The rearrangement joined TRBV18 to TRBJ1-1; 9 central nucleotides agree with TRBD1. The clonotype originates from an adult with an advanced solid tumor such as melanoma, head and neck, liver or kidney cancer. The nucleotide sequence is given as TGTGCCAGCTCACCGGGACAGGGAGGCACTGAAGCTTTCTTT. It specifies CASSPGQGGTEAFF.